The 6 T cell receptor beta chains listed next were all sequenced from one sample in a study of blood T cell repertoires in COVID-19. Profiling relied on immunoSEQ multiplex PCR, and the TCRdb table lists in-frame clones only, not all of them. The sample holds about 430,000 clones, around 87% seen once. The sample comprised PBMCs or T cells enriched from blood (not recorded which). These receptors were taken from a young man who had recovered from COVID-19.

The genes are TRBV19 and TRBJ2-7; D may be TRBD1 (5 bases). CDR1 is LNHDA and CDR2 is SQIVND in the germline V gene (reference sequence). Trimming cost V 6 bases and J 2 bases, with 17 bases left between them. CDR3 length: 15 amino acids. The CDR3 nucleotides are TGTGCCAGTAGCAAAAAAGTAGACAGTCCCTACGAGCAGTACTTC. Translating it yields CASSKKVDSPYEQYF.

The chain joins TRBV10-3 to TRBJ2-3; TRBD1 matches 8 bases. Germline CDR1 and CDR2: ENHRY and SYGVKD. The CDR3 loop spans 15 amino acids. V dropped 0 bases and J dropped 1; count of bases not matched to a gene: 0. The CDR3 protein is CAISESTGGTDTQYF. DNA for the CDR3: TGTGCCATCAGTGAGTCGACAGGGGGCACAGATACGCAGTATTTT.

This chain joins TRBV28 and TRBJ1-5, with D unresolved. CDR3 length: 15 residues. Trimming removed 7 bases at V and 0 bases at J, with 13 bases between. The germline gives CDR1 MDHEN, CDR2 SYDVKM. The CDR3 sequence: CASKNREVSNQPQHF. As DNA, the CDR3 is TGTGCCAGCAAAAATAGAGAGGTTAGCAATCAGCCCCAGCATTTT.

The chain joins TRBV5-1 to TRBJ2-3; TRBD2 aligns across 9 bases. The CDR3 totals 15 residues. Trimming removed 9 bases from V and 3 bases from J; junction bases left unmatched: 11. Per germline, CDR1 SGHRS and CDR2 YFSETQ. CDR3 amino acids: CATRPGAGGTDTQYF. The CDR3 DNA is TGCGCCACCCGGCCTGGAGCGGGAGGAACAGATACGCAGTATTTT. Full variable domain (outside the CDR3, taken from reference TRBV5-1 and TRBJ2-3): KAGVTQTPRYLIKTRGQQVTLSCSPISGHRSVSWYQQTPGQGLQFLFEYFSETQRNKGNFPGRFSGRQFSNSRSEMNVSTLELGDSALYLCATRPGAGGTDTQYFGPGTRLTVL.

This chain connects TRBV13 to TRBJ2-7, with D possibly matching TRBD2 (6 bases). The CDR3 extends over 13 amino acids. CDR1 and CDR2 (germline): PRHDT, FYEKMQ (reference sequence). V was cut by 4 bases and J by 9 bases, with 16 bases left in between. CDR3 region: CASSSRGDGRQYF. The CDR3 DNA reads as TGTGCCAGCAGCTCCCGCGGGGACGGGAGGCAGTACTTC.

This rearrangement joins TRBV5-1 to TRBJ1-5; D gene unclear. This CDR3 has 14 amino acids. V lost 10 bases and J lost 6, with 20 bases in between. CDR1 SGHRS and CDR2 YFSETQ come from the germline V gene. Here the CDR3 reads CAVLGQSFCQPQHF. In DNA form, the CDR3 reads TGCGCCGTCCTTGGGCAGAGCTTCTGTCAGCCCCAGCATTTT.